The 3 T cell receptor beta chains listed next were all sequenced from one sample in a study of cytomegalovirus exposure and HLA in healthy donors. PCR primers comprised 60 Vbeta and 13 Jbeta primers. The method was immunoSEQ multiplex PCR; TCRdb's version includes in-frame clones alone and lacks a portion of them. The sample holds some 190,000 clones, 65% to 85% seen once. Material: PBMCs. Every receptor here comes from a man in his late teens or twenties in good health and CMV-seronegative.

The rearrangement uses TRBV11-2 and TRBJ2-3; 9 nucleotides agree with TRBD2. V shed 7 bases and J 0 bases; nucleotides not matched to a gene: 14. Germline CDR1 SGHAT, CDR2 FQNNGV. This CDR3 region has 18 residues. CDR3 loop: CASNQREDRPLSTDTQYF. In DNA, the CDR3 is TGTGCCAGCAACCAGCGGGAGGACCGACCTCTTAGCACAGATACGCAGTATTTT. The variable domain in full, with the rest retrieved from reference TRBV11-2 and TRBJ2-3, is EAGVAQSPRYKIIEKRQSVAFWCNPISGHATLYWYQQILGQGPKLLIQFQNNGVVDDSQLPKDRFSAERLKGVDSTLKIQPAKLEDSAVYLCASNQREDRPLSTDTQYFGPGTRLTVL.

The gene calls are TRBV4-1 and TRBJ1-2; 9 nucleotides line up with TRBD1. This CDR3 has 15 amino acids. V lost 3 bases, J lost 2 bases, and 4 bases stayed unmatched. CDR1 is MGHRA, CDR2 YSYEKL, per germline. The CDR3 DNA follows: TGCGCCAGCAGCCAGCAAACAGGGGGCAACTATGGCTACACCTTC. Protein sequence: CASSQQTGGNYGYTF.

V gene TRBV11-2 combines with J gene TRBJ2-3, with 7 bases lining up with TRBD1. Per germline, CDR1 SGHAT and CDR2 FQNNGV. The CDR3 loop spans 16 amino acids. V lost 3 bases to trimming and J lost 0 bases; unmatched junction nucleotides: 6. In nucleotides, the CDR3 is TGTGCCAGCAGCTTTGGGACAGTCTTGAGCACAGATACGCAGTATTTT. It yields the protein CASSFGTVLSTDTQYF. Together with reference TRBV11-2 and TRBJ2-3, the CDR3 gives the full variable domain: EAGVAQSPRYKIIEKRQSVAFWCNPISGHATLYWYQQILGQGPKLLIQFQNNGVVDDSQLPKDRFSAERLKGVDSTLKIQPAKLEDSAVYLCASSFGTVLSTDTQYFGPGTRLTVL.